These 2 T cell receptor beta chains were all obtained from the same sample, sequenced in a study of T cells in Graves' hyperthyroidism and ophthalmopathy. TCR beta CDR3 regions were amplified from RNA. During a first-round RT-PCR of the TCR CDR3, the HTBI primer set was used. TCRdb called the multiplex PCR reads again in MiXCR, with one record for every CDR3 protein. The sample has nearly 750,000 distinct CDR3 sequences; around 40% are singletons. The sample comprised blood. These receptors originate from a woman in her 40s with Graves' hyperthyroidism.

Ten or more counts support this clonotype. The chain links TRBV7-9 to TRBJ2-7; TRBD1 aligns across 8 bases. Trimming cost V 0 bases and J 3 bases; bases outside gene matches: 19. The CDR3 loop spans 20 amino acids. Germline loops: CDR1 SEHNR, CDR2 FQNEAQ (reference sequence). Here the CDR3 DNA reads TGTGCCAGCAGCTTAGCTGGCGGACAGGGAAGTATTGGGCGCATCTACGAGCAGTACTTC. Amino acids: CASSLAGGQGSIGRIYEQYF.

The rearrangement joins TRBV27 to TRBJ2-7; D may be TRBD2 (5 bases). V was clipped by 5 bases and J by 1 base, with 12 bases between them. The germline gives CDR1 MNHEY, CDR2 SMNVEV (reference sequence). The CDR3 has 14 amino acids. CDR3 coding DNA: TGTGCCAGCAGTAAGCGAGGGCAGTCCTACGAGCAGTACTTC. Protein product: CASSKRGQSYEQYF.